The subject of this entry is one T cell receptor (beta chain). From germline, CDR1 is SEHNR and CDR2 FQNEAQ (reference sequence). The CDR3 has 16 amino acids. The germline V and J ends were trimmed by 5 bases and 4 bases, with 20 bases remaining between them. The data are from a study of human versus mouse CDR3 diversity and MHC coevolution. TCRdb's table, derived via immunoSEQ multiplex PCR, lists solely in-frame clones and lacks some. The sample holds around 77,000 clones, about 90% seen once. The receptor was isolated from a person aged 30 to 69 in good health. The sequenced sample was naive CD4+ T cells from blood. Indicated subset: CD45RO-negative CD62L-positive naive CD4 T cells. V usage is TRBV7-9 and J usage is TRBJ1-2; maybe TRBD1 (6 bases). The CDR3 coding sequence is TGTGCCAGCAGCCAAAGCTCCCGACAGGCAACCTATGGCTACACCTTC. The encoded protein is CASSQSSRQATYGYTF.